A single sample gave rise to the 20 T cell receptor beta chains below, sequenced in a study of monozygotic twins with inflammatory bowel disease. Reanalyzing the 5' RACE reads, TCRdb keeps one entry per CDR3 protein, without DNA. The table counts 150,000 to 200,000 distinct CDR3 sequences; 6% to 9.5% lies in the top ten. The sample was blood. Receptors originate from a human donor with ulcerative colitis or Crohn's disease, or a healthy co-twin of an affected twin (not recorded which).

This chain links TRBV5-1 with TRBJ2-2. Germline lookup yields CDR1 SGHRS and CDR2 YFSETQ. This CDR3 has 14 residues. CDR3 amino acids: CASSFLGRTGELFF.

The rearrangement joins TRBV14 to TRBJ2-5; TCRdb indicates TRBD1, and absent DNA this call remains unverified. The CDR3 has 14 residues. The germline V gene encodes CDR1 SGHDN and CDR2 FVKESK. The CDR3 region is CASSPGGGWETQYF. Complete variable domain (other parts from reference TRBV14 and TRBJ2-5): EAGVTQFPSHSVIEKGQTVTLRCDPISGHDNLYWYRRVMGKEIKFLLHFVKESKQDESGMPNNRFLAERTGGTYSTLKVQPAELEDSGVYFCASSPGGGWETQYFGPGTRLLVL.

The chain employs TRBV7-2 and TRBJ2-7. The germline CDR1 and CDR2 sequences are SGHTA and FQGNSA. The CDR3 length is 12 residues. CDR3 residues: CASSGTTYEQYF.

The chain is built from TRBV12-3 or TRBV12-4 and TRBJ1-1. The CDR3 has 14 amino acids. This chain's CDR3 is CASSETGTLPEAFF.

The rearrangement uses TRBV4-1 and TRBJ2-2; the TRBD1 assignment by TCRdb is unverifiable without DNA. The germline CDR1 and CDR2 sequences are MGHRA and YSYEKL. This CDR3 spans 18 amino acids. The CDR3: CASSRPGTGSEFAGELFF.

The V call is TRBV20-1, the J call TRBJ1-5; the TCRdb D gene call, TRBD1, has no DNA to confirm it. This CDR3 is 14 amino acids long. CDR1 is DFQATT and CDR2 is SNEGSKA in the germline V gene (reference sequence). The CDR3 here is CSAFRRDSNQPQHF.

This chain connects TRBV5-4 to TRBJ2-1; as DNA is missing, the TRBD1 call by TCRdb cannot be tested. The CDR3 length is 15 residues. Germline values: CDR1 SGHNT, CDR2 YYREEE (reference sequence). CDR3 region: CASSFRTGEGNEQFF.

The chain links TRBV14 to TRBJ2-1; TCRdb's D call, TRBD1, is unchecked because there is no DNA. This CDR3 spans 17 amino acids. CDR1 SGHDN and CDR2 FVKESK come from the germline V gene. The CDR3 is CASSQGFGTGAYNEQFF.

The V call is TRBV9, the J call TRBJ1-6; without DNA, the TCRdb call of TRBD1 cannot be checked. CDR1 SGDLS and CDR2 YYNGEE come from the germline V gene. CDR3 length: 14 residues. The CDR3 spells CASSVDRRADPLHF.

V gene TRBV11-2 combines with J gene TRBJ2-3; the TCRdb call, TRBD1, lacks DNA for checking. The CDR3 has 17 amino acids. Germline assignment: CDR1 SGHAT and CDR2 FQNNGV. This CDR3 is CASRKFHGTGPSDTQYF.

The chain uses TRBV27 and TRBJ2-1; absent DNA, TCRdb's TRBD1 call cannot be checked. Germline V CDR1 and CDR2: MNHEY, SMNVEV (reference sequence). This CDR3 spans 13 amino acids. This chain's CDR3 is CASSPLGRRNRVF.

The CDR3 reads CAWRGVGPTGYTF. This chain joins TRBV30 and TRBJ1-2; no DNA is available, so the TRBD1 call from TCRdb remains unchecked. The CDR3 contains 13 residues. The V gene's germline CDR1 is GTSNPN and CDR2 SVGIG (reference sequence).

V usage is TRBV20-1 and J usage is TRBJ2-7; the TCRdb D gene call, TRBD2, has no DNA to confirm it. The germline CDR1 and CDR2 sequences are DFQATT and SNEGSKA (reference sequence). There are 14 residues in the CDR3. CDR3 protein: CSARALAGHYEQYF.

CDR3 region: CASRAGANVLTF. This chain uses TRBV6-5 with TRBJ2-6. The CDR3 loop spans 12 amino acids. Germline V lookup: CDR1 MNHEY, CDR2 SVGAGI.

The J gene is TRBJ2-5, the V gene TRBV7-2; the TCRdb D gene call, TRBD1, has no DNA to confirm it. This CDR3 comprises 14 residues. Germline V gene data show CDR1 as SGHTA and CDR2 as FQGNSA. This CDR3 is CASSPWDTQETQYF.

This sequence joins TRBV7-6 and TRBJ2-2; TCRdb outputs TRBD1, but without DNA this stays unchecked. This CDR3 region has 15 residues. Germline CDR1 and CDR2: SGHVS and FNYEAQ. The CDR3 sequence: CASSSDRDRTGELFF.

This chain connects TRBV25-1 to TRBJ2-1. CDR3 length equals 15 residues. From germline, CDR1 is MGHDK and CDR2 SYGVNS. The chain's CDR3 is CASSESPQLSNEQFF.

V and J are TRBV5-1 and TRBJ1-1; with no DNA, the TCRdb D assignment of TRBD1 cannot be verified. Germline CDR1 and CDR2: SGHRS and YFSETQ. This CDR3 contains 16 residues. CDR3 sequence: CASSLGGQHVNTEAFF.

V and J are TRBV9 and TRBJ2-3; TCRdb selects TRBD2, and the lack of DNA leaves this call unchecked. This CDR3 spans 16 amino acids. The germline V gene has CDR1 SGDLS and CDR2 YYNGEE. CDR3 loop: CASSPSQRDSTDTQYF.

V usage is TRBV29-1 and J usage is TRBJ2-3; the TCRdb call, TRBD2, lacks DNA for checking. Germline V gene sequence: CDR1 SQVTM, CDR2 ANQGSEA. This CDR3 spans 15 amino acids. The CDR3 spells CSVEGLAGMADTQYF.